The present T cell receptor beta chain was sequenced within a study of post-analysis software for immune sequencing data. Turning to the study itself: Disease trajectories encompassed relapsing-remitting, secondary progressive and progressive-relapsing multiple sclerosis.

Findings and limits, study-wide: Compared against controls, patients with multiple sclerosis displayed significantly lower normalized Chao1 diversity. Controls had lower frequencies than patients of about 5 TRBV segments, which included TRBV5-6, TRBV5-1 and TRBV20-1. Strong same-batch co-clustering of samples appeared with F measure clustering.

As concerns this clonotype: Its antigen is not identified.

V was pared by 4 bases and J by 10 bases, with 14 bases between. This CDR3 is 12 amino acids long. Per germline, CDR1 SEHNR and CDR2 FQNEAQ (reference sequence). cDNA libraries for TCR beta contained unique molecular identifiers. Between roughly 0.9 and 11 million T cells gave rise to approximately 520,000 cDNA molecules. TCRdb re-derived calls from the PCR reads in MiXCR, one entry per CDR3 protein. The sample has approximately 350,000 distinct CDR3 sequences, around 37% seen once. J is TRBJ2-7 and V is TRBV7-9; D is ambiguous. The sequence came from a girl aged 5 to 17 with multiple sclerosis. Sequencing was done on a sample of blood. The CDR3 nucleotides are TGTGCCAGCAGCTCCGACCTTATGTCCCAGTACTTC. Translated, it gives CASSSDLMSQYF.